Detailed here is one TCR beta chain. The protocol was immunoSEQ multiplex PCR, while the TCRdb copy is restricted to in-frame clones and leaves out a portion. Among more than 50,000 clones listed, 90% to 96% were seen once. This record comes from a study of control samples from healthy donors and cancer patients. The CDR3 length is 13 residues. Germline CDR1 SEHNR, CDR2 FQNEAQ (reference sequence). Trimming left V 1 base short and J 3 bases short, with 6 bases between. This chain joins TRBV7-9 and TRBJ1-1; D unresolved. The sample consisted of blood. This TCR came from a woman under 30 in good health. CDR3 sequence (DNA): TGTGCCAGCAGCTTAGGGGGTGACACTGAAGCTTTCTTT. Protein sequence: CASSLGGDTEAFF.